This entry lists 9 T cell receptor beta chains sequenced from one sample in a study of blood T cells in healthy people across ages. The second PCR ran roughly 6 to 11 cycles with a sample-barcoded 5' primer and J-beta primers. TCRdb processed the 5' RACE reads anew with MiXCR; each CDR3 protein has one entry. The table lists roughly 1,300,000 distinct CDR3 sequences, roughly 60% of them singletons. The source material was blood. The receptors come from a man younger than 30 in good health.

In its sample, this clonotype was seen a few times. The chain is built from TRBV27 and TRBJ2-1, with D perhaps TRBD2 (6 bases). Germline CDR1 reads MNHEY; CDR2 reads SMNVEV (reference sequence). The V and J ends lost 7 bases and 10 bases respectively, with 11 bases between them. The CDR3 spans 11 residues. The CDR3: CASIRRGEQFF. The DNA of the CDR3 is TGTGCCAGCATCCGCCGGGGGGAGCAGTTCTTC.

This chain uses TRBV4-2 with TRBJ1-1, with 7 bases aligning to TRBD1. The germline V gene encodes CDR1 LGHNA and CDR2 YNFKEQ. V dropped 8 bases and J dropped 0; count of bases not matched to a gene: 3. This CDR3 has 13 amino acids. CDR3 loop: CASQTGVNTEAFF. CDR3 in DNA: TGTGCCAGCCAAACAGGGGTGAACACTGAAGCTTTCTTT.

The CDR3 is CASSRNKLGRTYEQYF. The CDR3 DNA reads as TGTGCCAGCAGCCGAAATAAACTAGGGAGGACCTACGAGCAGTACTTC. The V gene is TRBV7-9, the J gene TRBJ2-7; D is perhaps TRBD2 (6 bases). This CDR3 is built from 16 residues. Deletions cut 5 bases from V and 2 bases from J, with 19 bases between. Germline CDR1 is SEHNR and CDR2 is FQNEAQ (reference sequence).

The chain links TRBV6-6 to TRBJ2-5; 9 bases line up with TRBD2. The CDR3 is made up of 15 amino acids. V was clipped by 5 bases and J by 4 bases; unmatched bases: 8. CDR1 is MNHNY and CDR2 is SVGAGI in the germline V gene (reference sequence). The CDR3 spells CASSRMRGGRETQYF. CDR3 nucleotides: TGTGCCAGCAGTCGAATGCGGGGGGGCAGAGAGACCCAGTACTTC.

The rearrangement uses TRBV20-1 and TRBJ1-2; 9 positions match TRBD1. Germline values: CDR1 DFQATT, CDR2 SNEGSKA (reference sequence). The CDR3 has 14 amino acids. V shed 3 bases, J shed 0 bases, and the junction held 2 bases outside the gene matches. The CDR3 DNA reads as TGCAGTGCTAGGGGGACAGGGACTAACTATGGCTACACCTTC. Amino acid sequence: CSARGTGTNYGYTF.

Concerning this clonotype itself: One junction end does not reproduce the germline sequence, and a read error may be involved. Here the CDR3 reads CASNSLGGISCEQYF. The CDR3 DNA reads as TGTGCCAGCAATTCCCTCGGGGGTATCTCCTGCGAGCAGTACTTC. V and J are TRBV6-5 and TRBJ2-7; the D gene is possibly TRBD2 (6 bases). This CDR3 spans 15 amino acids. In germline, CDR1 is MNHEY, CDR2 SVGAGI.

V is TRBV29-1 and J is TRBJ2-1; tentative D call: TRBD2 (6 bases). V dropped 4 bases and J dropped 9 bases, with 13 bases sitting between them. CDR3 length: 12 residues. Looked up from germline, CDR1 is SQVTM and CDR2 is ANQGSEA. The CDR3, as DNA: TGCAGCGTTGGGGGAGGACATGGTGAGCAGTTCTTC. Encoded protein: CSVGGGHGEQFF.

The chain combines TRBV27 with TRBJ2-7, with no clear D. This CDR3 contains 13 residues. Germline CDR1 reads MNHEY; CDR2 reads SMNVEV (reference sequence). Trimming left V 2 bases short and J 4 bases short, with 9 bases between. CDR3 loop: CASSLGYEYEQYF. The CDR3 DNA reads TGTGCCAGCAGTTTAGGGTATGAATACGAGCAGTACTTC.

This clonotype appeared a few times. V usage is TRBV20-1 and J usage is TRBJ2-1; D is uncertain. The CDR3 sequence is 12 residues long. Trimming cost V 2 bases and J 7 bases, with 9 bases left between them. The germline gives CDR1 DFQATT, CDR2 SNEGSKA (reference sequence). CDR3 sequence (DNA): TGCAGTGCTAGATTTCGAACTAATGAGCAGTTCTTC. Its protein product is CSARFRTNEQFF.